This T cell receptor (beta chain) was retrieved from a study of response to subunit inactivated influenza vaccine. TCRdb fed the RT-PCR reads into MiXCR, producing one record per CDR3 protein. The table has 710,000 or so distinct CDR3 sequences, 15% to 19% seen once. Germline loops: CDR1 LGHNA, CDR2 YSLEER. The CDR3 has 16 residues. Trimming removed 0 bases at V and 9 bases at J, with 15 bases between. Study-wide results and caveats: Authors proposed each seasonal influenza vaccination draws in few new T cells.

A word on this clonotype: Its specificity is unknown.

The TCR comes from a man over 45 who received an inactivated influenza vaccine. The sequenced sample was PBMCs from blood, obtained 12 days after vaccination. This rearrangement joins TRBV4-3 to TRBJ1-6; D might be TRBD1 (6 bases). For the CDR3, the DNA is TGCGCCAGCAGCCAAGAGGGTTGGGGGGCAGGTTCACCCCTCCACTTT. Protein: CASSQEGWGAGSPLHF.